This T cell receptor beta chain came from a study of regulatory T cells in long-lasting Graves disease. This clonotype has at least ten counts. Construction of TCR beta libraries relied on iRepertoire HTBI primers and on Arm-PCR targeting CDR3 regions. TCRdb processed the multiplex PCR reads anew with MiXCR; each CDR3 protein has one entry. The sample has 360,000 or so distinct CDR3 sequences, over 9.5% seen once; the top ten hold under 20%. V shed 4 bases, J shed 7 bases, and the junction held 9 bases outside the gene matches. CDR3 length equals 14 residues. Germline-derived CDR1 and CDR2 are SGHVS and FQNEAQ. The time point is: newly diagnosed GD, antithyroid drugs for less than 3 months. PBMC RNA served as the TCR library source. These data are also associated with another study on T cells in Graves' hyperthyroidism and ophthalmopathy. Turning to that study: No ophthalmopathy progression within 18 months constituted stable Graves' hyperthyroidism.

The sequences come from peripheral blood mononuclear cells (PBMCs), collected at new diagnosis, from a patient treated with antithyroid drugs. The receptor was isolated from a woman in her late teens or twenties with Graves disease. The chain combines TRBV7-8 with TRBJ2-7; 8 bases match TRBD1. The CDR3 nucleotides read TGTGCCAGCAGCTGGACAGGGCCGTCTCGGGAGCAGTACTTC. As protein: CASSWTGPSREQYF.